This T cell receptor (beta chain) is drawn from a study of T-cell reconstitution after alpha-beta-depleted transplantation in children. General observations from the study: In some patients, recipient T cells and intrathymic progenitors surviving conditioning explained high day-60 diversity. Hyperexpanded clones declined; after one year, newly produced T cells mostly supplied diversity. The study reportedly traced alpha-beta T cells about two months after transplant to several hundred expanded graft clones.

Construction of the TCRbeta library involved unique molecular identifiers. TCRdb reanalysed the PCR reads using MiXCR and keeps one entry per CDR3 protein. Altogether about 980,000 distinct CDR3 sequences are present, around 30% being singletons, with the ten largest covering approximately 30%. V was cut by 5 bases and J by 8 bases, with 10 bases left in between. CDR1 is SGHRS and CDR2 is YFSETQ in the germline V gene. The CDR3 spans 11 residues. The sample holds a few counts of this clonotype. Its antigen is currently unknown. The TCR originated in a boy less than two years old who had a stem cell transplant for SCID, so the T cells may come from the graft donor. Sequenced material: PBMCs, mostly from graft donor cells, taken 360 days after TCRalphabeta/CD19-depleted stem cell transplant. This chain joins TRBV5-1 and TRBJ1-1; no definite D call. CDR3 coding DNA: TGCGCCAGCAGGGATGGCGAAGAAGCTTTCTTT. Protein product: CASRDGEEAFF.